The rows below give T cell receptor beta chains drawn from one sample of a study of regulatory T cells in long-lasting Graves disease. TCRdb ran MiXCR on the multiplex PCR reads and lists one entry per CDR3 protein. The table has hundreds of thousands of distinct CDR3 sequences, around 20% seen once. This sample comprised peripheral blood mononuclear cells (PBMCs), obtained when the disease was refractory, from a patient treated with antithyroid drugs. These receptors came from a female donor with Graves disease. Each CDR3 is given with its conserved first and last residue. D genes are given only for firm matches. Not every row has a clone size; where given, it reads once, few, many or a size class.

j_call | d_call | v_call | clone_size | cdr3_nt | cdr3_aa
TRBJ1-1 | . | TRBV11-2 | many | TGTGCCAGCAGCTTAGACTCACGCGGGAACACTGAAGCTTTCTTT | CASSLDSRGNTEAFF
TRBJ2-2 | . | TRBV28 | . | TGTGCCAGCAGGCTCCCCAATACAGGGCACACCGGGGAGCTGTTTTTT | CASRLPNTGHTGELFF
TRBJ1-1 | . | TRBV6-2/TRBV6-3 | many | TGTGCCAGCAGTTCGAGGGACCCGAACACTGAAGCTTTCTTT | CASSSRDPNTEAFF
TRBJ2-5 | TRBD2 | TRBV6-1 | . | TGTGCCAGCAGTGAAGCAGCGGGAGGGCCTGTGAAGACCCAGTACTTC | CASSEAAGGPVKTQYF
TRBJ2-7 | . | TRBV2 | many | TGTGCCAGCAGTGCAAACAGGGAATCCTACGAGCAGTACTTC | CASSANRESYEQYF
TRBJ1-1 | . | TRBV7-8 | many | TGTGCCAGCAGCAGAGGTCAGCTAACATCTGAAGCTTTCTTT | CASSRGQLTSEAFF
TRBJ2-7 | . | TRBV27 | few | TGCGCCAGCAGCCCCCCCTACGAGCAGTACTTC | CASSPPYEQYF
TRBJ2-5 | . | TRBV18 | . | TGTGCCAGCTCACCCAATACGGCGGTCCAAGAGACCCAGTACTTC | CASSPNTAVQETQYF
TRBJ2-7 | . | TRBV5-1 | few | TGCGCCAGCAGCTTGCGAGAGGCGGGGGAGCAGTACTTC | CASSLREAGEQYF
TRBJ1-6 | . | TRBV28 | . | TGTGCCAGCAGTTTATTAAACGACAGGCACCGGGATTCACCCCTCCACTTT | CASSLLNDRHRDSPLHF
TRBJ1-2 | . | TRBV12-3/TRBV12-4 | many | TGTGCCAGCGAACAGGCAGGCGGCTACACCTTC | CASEQAGGYTF
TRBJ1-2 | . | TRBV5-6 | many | TGTGCCAGCTCGCCAGGGTCCGGCTATGGCTACACCTTC | CASSPGSGYGYTF
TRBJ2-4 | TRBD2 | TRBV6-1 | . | TGTGCCAGCAGGGAGCGGGAGAGAGAGTCCAAAAACATTCAGTACTTC | CASRERERESKNIQYF
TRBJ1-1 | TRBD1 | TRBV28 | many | TGTGCCAGCAGTTTATGCGGCTGCTCGGGGGGACAGGGGAATACTGAAGCTTTCTTT | CASSLCGCSGGQGNTEAFF
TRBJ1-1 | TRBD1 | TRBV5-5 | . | TGTGCCAGCAGCCCCCACGCCCCGACAGGGCCGGTGACTGAAGCTTTCTTT | CASSPHAPTGPVTEAFF
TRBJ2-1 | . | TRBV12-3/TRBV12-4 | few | TGTGCCAGCAGTTTAGTCGCAGGGTACAATGAGCAGTTCTTC | CASSLVAGYNEQFF
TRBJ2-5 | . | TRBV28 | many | TGTGCCAGCAGTTTGGGGACTGACGGAGAGACCCAGTACTTC | CASSLGTDGETQYF
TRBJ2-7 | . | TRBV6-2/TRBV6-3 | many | TGTGCCAGCAGTTACGTGGGTAGCAGTTACGAGCAGTACTTC | CASSYVGSSYEQYF
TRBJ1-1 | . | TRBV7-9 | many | TGTGCCAGCAGCCAAGGGTCCATTCAGGGTAACGAAGCTTTCTTT | CASSQGSIQGNEAFF
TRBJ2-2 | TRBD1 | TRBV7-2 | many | TGTGCCAGCAGCCGGGGACAGGTGAACACCGGGGAGCTGTTTTTT | CASSRGQVNTGELFF
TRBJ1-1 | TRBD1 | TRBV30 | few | TGTGCCTGGAGTGCAATAGGGACAGGGAGAAGGGACACTGAAGCTTTCTTT | CAWSAIGTGRRDTEAFF
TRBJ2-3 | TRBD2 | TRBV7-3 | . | TGTGCCAGCAGCTCCCCACAGTCGGCGGGAGCAAACGATACGCAGTATTTT | CASSSPQSAGANDTQYF
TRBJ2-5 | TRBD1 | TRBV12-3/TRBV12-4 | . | TGTGCCAGCAGCACACGGACAGGGAGAGAGACCCAGTACTTC | CASSTRTGRETQYF
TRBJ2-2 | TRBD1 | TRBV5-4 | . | TGTGCCAGCAGCTTGTTAGGGACAGGGGTTTTCGGGGAGCTGTTTTTT | CASSLLGTGVFGELFF
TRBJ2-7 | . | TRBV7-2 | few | TGTGCCAGCAGCTCCAGGGGAGCGGGAAGTTACGAGCAGTACTTC | CASSSRGAGSYEQYF
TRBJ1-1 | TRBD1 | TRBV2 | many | TGTGCCAGCAGGGGTGGGACAGGGGCGGGCAACACTGAAGCTTTCTTT | CASRGGTGAGNTEAFF
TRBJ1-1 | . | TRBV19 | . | TGTGCCATATCCACCCCCGACCGCCACGAAGCTTTCTTT | CAISTPDRHEAFF
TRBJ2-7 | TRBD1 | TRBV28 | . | TGTGCCAGCAGTTTGGGGCTGACAGGGTCTACTATCTACGAGCAGTACTTC | CASSLGLTGSTIYEQYF
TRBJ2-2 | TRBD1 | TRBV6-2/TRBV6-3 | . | TGTGCCAGCAGTTACAGGGGGCCGGACACCCGGGAGCTGTTTTTT | CASSYRGPDTRELFF
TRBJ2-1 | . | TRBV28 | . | TGTGCCAGCAGTTTTTTGCTAGCTATGAATGAGCAGTTCTTC | CASSFLLAMNEQFF
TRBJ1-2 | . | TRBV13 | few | TGTGCCAGCAGCCTCCACAGGGCTTCCTATGGCTACACCTTC | CASSLHRASYGYTF
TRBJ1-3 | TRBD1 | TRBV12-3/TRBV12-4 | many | TGTGCCAGCACTCTTACCGACAGGGGGGGAAACACCATATATTTT | CASTLTDRGGNTIYF
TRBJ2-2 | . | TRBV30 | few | TGTGCCTGGAGTGTTACCAGGCACACCGGGGAGCTGTTTTTT | CAWSVTRHTGELFF
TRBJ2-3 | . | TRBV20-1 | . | TGCAGTGCTAGGACTAGTCCTGGCACAGATACGCAGTATTTT | CSARTSPGTDTQYF
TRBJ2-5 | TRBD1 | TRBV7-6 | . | TGTGCCAGCAGCTTAATACAGGGGAGCTTAAAGACCCAGTACTTC | CASSLIQGSLKTQYF
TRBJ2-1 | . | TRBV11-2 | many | TGTGCCAGCAGCCTCAATGAGCAGTTCTTC | CASSLNEQFF
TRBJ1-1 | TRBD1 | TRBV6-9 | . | TGTGCCAGCAGTTACCCACGGACAGGTTCAGCCACTGAAGCTTTCTTT | CASSYPRTGSATEAFF
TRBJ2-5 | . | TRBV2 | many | TGTGCCAGCAGTGTACCAGAACAAGAGACCCAGTACTTC | CASSVPEQETQYF
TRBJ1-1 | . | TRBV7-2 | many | TGTGCCAGCAGCTTACTCAGGGAGAACACTGAAGCTTTCTTT | CASSLLRENTEAFF